The sequence of this T cell receptor beta chain was determined in a study of beta chain features in type 1 diabetes. Study background: Examination spanned 90 million to 140 million sorted cells from all samples.

Study conclusions and caveats: In the patient group, naive, central memory and Treg TCRB repertoires seemed more alike than in the healthy donor group. Significant though moderate, a shortening of TCRB CDR3s appeared in all four CD4+ subsets of Type 1 diabetes patients. VDJ junctions from type 1 diabetes patients carried fewer insertions and larger deletions.

The study reverse transcribed the entire isolated RNA, so it sequenced expressed TCRB transcripts. Sequenced naive, central memory and regulatory T cell samples produced an average of about 3.57 million reads. The method was immunoSEQ multiplex PCR; TCRdb's version includes in-frame clones alone and lacks a portion of them. The table includes hundreds of thousands of clones, roughly a tenth detected once. The sample holds a few counts of this clone. Its antigen is unidentified. Per the germline V gene, CDR1 is MNHEY and CDR2 is SVGAGI. CDR3 length equals 15 residues. The ends lost 2 bases at V and 5 bases at J; junction bases unmatched: 8.

Sequencing was carried out using naive CD4+ T cells from blood. This chain uses TRBV6-5 with TRBJ2-7; 8 nucleotides match TRBD1. The receptor comes from a man aged 30-40 years with type 1 diabetes. The DNA of the CDR3 is TGTGCCAGCAGTTACCCGAACCAGGGGGCGAACGAGCAGTACTTC. As protein: CASSYPNQGANEQYF.